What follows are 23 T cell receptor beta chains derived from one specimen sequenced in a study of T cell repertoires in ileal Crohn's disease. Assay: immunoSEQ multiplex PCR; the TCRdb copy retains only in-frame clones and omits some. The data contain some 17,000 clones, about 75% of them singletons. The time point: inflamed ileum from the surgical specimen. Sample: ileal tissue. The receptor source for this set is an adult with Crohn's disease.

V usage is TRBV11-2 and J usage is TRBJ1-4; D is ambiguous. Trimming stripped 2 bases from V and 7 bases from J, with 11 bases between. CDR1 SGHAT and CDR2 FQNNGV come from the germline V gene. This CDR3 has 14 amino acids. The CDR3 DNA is TGTGCCAGCAGCTTATCGTCAGGCCCTGAAAAACTGTTTTTT. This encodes CASSLSSGPEKLFF. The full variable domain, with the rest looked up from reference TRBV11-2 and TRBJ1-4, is EAGVAQSPRYKIIEKRQSVAFWCNPISGHATLYWYQQILGQGPKLLIQFQNNGVVDDSQLPKDRFSAERLKGVDSTLKIQPAKLEDSAVYLCASSLSSGPEKLFFGSGTQLSVL.

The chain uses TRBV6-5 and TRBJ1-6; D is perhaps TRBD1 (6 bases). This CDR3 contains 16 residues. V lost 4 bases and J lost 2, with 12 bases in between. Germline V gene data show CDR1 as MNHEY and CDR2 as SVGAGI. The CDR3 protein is CASSSTGSTYNSPLHF. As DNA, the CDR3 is TGTGCCAGCAGTTCAACAGGGAGTACCTATAATTCACCCCTCCACTTT.

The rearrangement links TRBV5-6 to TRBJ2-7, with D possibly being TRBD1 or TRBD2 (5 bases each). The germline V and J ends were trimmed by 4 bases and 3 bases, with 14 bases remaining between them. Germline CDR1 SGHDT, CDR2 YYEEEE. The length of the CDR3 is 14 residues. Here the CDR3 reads CASSPGTDLYEQYF. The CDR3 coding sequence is TGTGCCAGCAGCCCAGGGACGGATCTCTACGAGCAGTACTTC.

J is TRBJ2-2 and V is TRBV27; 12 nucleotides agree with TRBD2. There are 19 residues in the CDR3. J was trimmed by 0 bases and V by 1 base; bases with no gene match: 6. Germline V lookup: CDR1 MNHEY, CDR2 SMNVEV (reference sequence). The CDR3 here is CASSLFGLAGTSNTGELFF. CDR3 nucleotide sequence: TGTGCCAGCAGTTTATTTGGACTAGCGGGGACCTCGAACACCGGGGAGCTGTTTTTT.

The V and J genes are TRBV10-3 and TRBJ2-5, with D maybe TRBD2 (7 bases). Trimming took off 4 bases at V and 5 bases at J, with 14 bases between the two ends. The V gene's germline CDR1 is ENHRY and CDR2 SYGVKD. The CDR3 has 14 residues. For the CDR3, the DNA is TGTGCCATCAGTGGAGGGGGGGGACATGAGACCCAGTACTTC. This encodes CAISGGGGHETQYF.

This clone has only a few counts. CDR3 coding DNA: TGTGCCAGTAGTCGCTCCAGGAACACCGGGGAGCTGTTTTTT. Translating gives CASSRSRNTGELFF. The chain links TRBV19 to TRBJ2-2; D is undetermined. Looked up from germline, CDR1 is LNHDA and CDR2 is SQIVND (reference sequence). The CDR3 is 14 residues long. V lost 5 bases and J 1 base, leaving 8 bases between the germline ends.

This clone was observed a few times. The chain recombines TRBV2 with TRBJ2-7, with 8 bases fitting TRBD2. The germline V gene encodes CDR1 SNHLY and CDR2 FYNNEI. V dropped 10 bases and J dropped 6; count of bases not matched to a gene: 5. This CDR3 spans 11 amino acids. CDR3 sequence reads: CATTREGEQYF. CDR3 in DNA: TGTGCCACCACTCGGGAGGGCGAGCAGTACTTC.

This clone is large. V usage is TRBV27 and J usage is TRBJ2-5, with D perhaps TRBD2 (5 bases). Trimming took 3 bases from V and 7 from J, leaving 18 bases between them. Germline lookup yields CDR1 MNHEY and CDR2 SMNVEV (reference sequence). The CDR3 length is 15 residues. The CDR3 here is CASSFQEGPPRTQYF. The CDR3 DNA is TGTGCCAGCAGTTTTCAAGAGGGTCCTCCCCGGACCCAGTACTTC.

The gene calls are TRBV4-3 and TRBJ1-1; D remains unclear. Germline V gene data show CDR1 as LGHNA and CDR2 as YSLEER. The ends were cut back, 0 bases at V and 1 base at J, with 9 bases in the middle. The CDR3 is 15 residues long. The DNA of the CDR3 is TGCGCCAGCAGCCAAGATCGGTTGGGGAACACTGAAGCTTTCTTT. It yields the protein CASSQDRLGNTEAFF.

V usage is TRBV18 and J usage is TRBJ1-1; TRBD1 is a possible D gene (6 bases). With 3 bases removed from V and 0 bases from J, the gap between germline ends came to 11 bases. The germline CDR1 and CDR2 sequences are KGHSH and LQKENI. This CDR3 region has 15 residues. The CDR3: CASSPRQEMNTEAFF. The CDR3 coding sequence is TGTGCCAGCTCACCCAGACAGGAAATGAACACTGAAGCTTTCTTT.

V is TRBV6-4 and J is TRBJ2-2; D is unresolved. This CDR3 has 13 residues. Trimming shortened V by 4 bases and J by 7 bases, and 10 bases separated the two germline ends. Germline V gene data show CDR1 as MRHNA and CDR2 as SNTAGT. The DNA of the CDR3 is TGTGCCAGCAGTGGGGTCCTGGGCGGGGAGCTGTTTTTT. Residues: CASSGVLGGELFF.

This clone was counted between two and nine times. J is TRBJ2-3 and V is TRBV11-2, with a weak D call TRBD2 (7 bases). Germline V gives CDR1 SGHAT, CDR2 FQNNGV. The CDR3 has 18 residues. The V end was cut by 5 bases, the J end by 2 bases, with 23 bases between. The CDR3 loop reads CASSPPLWGGADTDTQYF. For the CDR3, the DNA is TGTGCCAGCAGCCCCCCACTGTGGGGGGGGGCTGACACAGATACGCAGTATTTT.

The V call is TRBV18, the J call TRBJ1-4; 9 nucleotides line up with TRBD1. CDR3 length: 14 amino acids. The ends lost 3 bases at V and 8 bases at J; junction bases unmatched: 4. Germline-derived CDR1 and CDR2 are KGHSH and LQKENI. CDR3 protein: CASSPDRGGEKLFF. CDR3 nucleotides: TGTGCCAGCTCACCCGACAGGGGGGGAGAAAAACTGTTTTTT. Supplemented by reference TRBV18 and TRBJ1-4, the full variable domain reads NAGVMQNPRHLVRRRGQEARLRCSPMKGHSHVYWYRQLPEEGLKFMVYLQKENIIDESGMPKERFSAEFPKEGPSILRIQQVVRGDSAAYFCASSPDRGGEKLFFGSGTQLSVL.

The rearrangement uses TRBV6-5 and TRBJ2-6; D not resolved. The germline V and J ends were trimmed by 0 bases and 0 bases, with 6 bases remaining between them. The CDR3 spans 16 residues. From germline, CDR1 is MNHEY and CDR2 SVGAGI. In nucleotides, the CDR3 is TGTGCCAGCAGTTACTCGGCGGTCTCTGGGGCCAACGTCCTGACTTTC. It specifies CASSYSAVSGANVLTF.

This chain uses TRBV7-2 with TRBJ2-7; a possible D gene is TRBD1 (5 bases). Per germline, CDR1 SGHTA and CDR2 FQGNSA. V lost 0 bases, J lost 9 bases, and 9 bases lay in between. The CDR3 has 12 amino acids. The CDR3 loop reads CASSLAGQRQYF. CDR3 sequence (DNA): TGTGCCAGCAGCTTAGCGGGGCAGCGGCAGTACTTC.

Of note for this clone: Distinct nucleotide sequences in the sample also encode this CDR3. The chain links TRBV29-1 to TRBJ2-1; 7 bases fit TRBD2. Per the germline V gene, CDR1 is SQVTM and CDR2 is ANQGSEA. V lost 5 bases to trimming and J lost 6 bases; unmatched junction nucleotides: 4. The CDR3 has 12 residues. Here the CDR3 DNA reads TGCAGCGTTACCGGGACTACCAATGAGCAGTTCTTC. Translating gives CSVTGTTNEQFF.

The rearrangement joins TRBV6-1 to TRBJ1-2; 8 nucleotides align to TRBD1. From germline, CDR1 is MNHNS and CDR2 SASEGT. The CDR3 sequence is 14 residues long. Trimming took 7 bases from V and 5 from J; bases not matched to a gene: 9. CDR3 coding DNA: TGTGCCAGCAACAGCAGGGGGCTGGAATATGGCTACACCTTC. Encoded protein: CASNSRGLEYGYTF.

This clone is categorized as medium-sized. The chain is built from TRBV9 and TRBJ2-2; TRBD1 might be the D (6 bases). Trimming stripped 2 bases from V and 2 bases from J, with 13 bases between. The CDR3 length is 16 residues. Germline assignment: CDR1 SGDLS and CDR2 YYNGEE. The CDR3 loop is CASSVAAGANTGELFF. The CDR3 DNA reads TGTGCCAGCAGCGTCGCTGCAGGGGCAAACACCGGGGAGCTGTTTTTT.

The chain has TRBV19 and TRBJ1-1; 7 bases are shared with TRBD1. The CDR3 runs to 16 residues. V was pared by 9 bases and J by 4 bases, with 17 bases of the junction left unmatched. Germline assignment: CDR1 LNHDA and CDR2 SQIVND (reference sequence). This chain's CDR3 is CASKPGTVFSRTEAFF. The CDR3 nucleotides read TGTGCCAGCAAGCCTGGGACAGTGTTCTCTCGCACTGAAGCTTTCTTT.

In DNA, the CDR3 is TGTGCCAGCAGCCGACAGGGCTCCTACGAGCAGTACTTC. This sequence encodes CASSRQGSYEQYF. This chain joins TRBV7-2 and TRBJ2-7; 7 bases agree with TRBD1. The CDR3 spans 13 residues. CDR1 and CDR2 (germline): SGHTA, FQGNSA. The V segment lost 5 bases and the J segment 0 bases; nucleotides outside the gene matches: 1.

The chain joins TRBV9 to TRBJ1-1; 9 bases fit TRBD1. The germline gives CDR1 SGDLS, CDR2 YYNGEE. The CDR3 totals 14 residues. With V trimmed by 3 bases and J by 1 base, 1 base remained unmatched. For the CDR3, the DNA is TGTGCCAGCAGCGCGGGACAGGGGAACACTGAAGCTTTCTTT. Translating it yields CASSAGQGNTEAFF.

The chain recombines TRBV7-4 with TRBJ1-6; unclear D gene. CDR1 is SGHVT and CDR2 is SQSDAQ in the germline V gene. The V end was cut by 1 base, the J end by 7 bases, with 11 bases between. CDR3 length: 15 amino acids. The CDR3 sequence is CASSLVGSGNSPLHF. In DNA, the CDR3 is TGTGCCAGCAGCTTAGTAGGTTCGGGGAATTCACCCCTCCACTTT.

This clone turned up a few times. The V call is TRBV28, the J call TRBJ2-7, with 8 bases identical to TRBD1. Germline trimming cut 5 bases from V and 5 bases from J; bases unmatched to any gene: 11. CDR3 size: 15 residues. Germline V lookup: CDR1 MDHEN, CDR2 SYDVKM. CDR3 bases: TGTGCCAGCAGTGTTCCCGAGACAGGGGTCCACGAGCAGTACTTC. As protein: CASSVPETGVHEQYF.